This TCR beta chain was recorded in a study of PD-1 blockade in classical Hodgkin lymphoma (dated by TCRdb to 2018 to 2020). For the wider study: The study used CyTOF and TCR beta sequencing to define a peripheral blood immune signature of response to PD-1 blockade in classical Hodgkin lymphoma. The paper's findings and limits, for the study overall: Baseline TCR diversity was reported to be lower in newly diagnosed patients than in healthy donors and to be lower still in relapsed/refractory patients. The study was limited to a single clinical trial cohort, and causes of repertoire differences, possibly disease activity or prior therapy, remained undefined.

Genomic DNA was extracted with the Qiagen DNeasy kit from unsorted PBMCs and from negatively selected CD4+ and CD8+ fractions. TCR beta CDR3 regions were amplified by immunoSEQ multiplex PCR using primers annealing to V and J segments. A synthetic immune receptor repertoire was used to minimize amplification bias, and remaining bias was computationally removed after sequencing. The study's own analysis went as follows. Repertoire diversity was quantified as the Shannon entropy index using custom Python scripts. Unsorted, CD4+ and CD8+ repertoires were analyzed separately, except for combined analyses in which CD4+ and CD8+ sequences were merged in silico. TCRdb obtained this table from immuneACCESS and retained in-frame rearrangements with V and J assigned. These tables miss some clones; where compared with another copy, unresolved V genes account for less than half of the shortfall, and the remainder is unexplained. V, J and clone size reflect that table, while D and trimming were determined from the DNA. This sample lists about 10,000 clones; 80% to 95% were detected once. In total, the top ten clones hold over 7.5% of the sample.

Between the V and J ends, shortened by 2 bases and 5 bases respectively, the junction contains 21 bases. In the germline V gene, CDR1 corresponds to SGHDN and CDR2 to FVKESK. The CDR3 runs 17 amino acids, cysteine and phenylalanine included. CDR3 DNA only is kept here, 51 bases in frame from base 1. What the time point label conveys for this sample: newly diagnosed, previously untreated cHL patient sample. CD8+ T cells were purified from thawed PBMCs by magnetic negative selection with a Miltenyi CD8+ T cell isolation kit. PBMCs from patients with newly diagnosed, previously untreated classical Hodgkin lymphoma were sequenced as a comparison group for the relapsed/refractory trial patients. After peripheral blood was drawn into 8 mL Vacutainer Cell Preparation Tubes, PBMCs were isolated by centrifugation and then cryopreserved. Purified CD4+ and CD8+ fractions were prepared only for cases with an additional available PBMC sample. Magnetically labelled cells were depleted on LS columns in a quadroMACS separator, and the flow-through was collected as the purified fraction.

With respect to this clone: Its cognate antigen has yet to be identified. Base qualities were left out, and no much larger clone turns up one base away.

The receptor was derived from a human donor with classical Hodgkin lymphoma. Recombination connected TRBV14 to TRBJ1-2, with TRBD1 as a weak D call on 5 bases. Sequencing input: CD8+ T cells from blood. The CDR3 protein sequence reads: CASSQKLIGDGLYGYTF. The DNA sequence is as follows: TGTGCCAGCAGCCAAAAATTAATAGGGGACGGACTATATGGCTACACCTTC.